This T cell receptor beta chain originates from a study of blood T cell repertoires in COVID-19. Study-wide background: Researchers got acute and convalescent COVID-19 samples from the United States, Italy and Spain. The cDNA or gDNA used as material had been derived from T cells, B-cell-depleted T cells, or PBMCs.

Per the authors' pipeline: Scientists estimated how many nucleated cells there were by amplifying reference gene primers. Using immunoSEQ multiplex PCR, the repertoire was profiled, and TCRdb retains in-frame clones only, with some absent. V, J and clone size are taken as reported in that table, and D and trimming were inferred from the DNA itself. The sample yields 100,000 to 150,000 clones, around 86% seen once. Germline loops: CDR1 SNHLY, CDR2 FYNNEI. The CDR3 loop spans 16 amino acids. Trimming took 4 bases from V and 4 from J; bases not matched to a gene: 8. Seattle enrolled patients during active infection and tracked them longitudinally.

The receptor's source is a woman in her 70s with COVID-19, enrolled during active disease. The J gene is TRBJ2-2, the V gene TRBV2, with TRBD1 matching over 8 bases. The material sequenced was peripheral blood. CDR3 loop: CASSARQGASTGELFF. DNA of the CDR3: TGTGCCAGCAGTGCTCGGCAGGGGGCGAGCACCGGGGAGCTGTTTTTT.